Listed below are T cell receptor beta chains from one sample, sequenced in a study of blood T cell repertoires in COVID-19. Generated by immunoSEQ multiplex PCR, the TCRdb table keeps only in-frame clones and is missing some. The data show some 170,000 clones, roughly 90% seen once. Sequences were obtained from peripheral blood. These receptors originate from a woman in her 50s with acute or convalescent COVID-19. The CDR3 runs from the conserved cysteine through the conserved F or W. D genes are given only for firm matches. The listing skips clone size in some rows; elsewhere it reads once, few, many or a size class.

d_call clone_size j_call v_call cdr3_nt cdr3_aa
. few TRBJ2-2 TRBV7-5 TGTGTCAGAAGCTTAGGAACGCGAACGGGAGGGCCCGCCGGGGAGCTGTTTTTT CVRSLGTRTGGPAGELFF
TRBD1 . TRBJ1-1 TRBV5-4 TGTGCCAGCAGCTTCGACAGGGTGTACACTGAAGCTTTCTTT CASSFDRVYTEAFF
. . TRBJ1-2 TRBV7-2 TGTGCCAGCAGCTTAGTGGTATGGCAGGGAGGAGGCTATGGCTACACCTTC CASSLVVWQGGGYGYTF
. . TRBJ2-3 TRBV11-3 TGTGCCAGCAGCCAGGGATCTTTCACAGATACGCAGTATTTT CASSQGSFTDTQYF
TRBD2 . TRBJ2-3 TRBV6-2/TRBV6-3 TGTGCCAGCAGTCAAGCGGGAGCGGTAGATACGCAGTATTTT CASSQAGAVDTQYF
TRBD1 . TRBJ2-3 TRBV15 TGTGCCACCAGCAGAGCGGGACAGGGGTCAGATACGCAGTATTTT CATSRAGQGSDTQYF
. . TRBJ1-2 TRBV7-2 TGTGCCAGCAGCCCCCACCCCGGGAACTATGGCTACACCTTC CASSPHPGNYGYTF
TRBD1 few TRBJ2-1 TRBV4-1 TGCGCCAGCAGCTCCCCAGACAGGGGGAATGAGCAGTTCTTC CASSSPDRGNEQFF
. . TRBJ1-2 TRBV2 TGTGCCAGCAGTGGGGCGGGCGGCTACACCTTC CASSGAGGYTF
. . TRBJ1-2 TRBV20-1 TGCAGTGCTAGCTCAGGGTACGGCTACACCTTC CSASSGYGYTF
. once TRBJ2-2 TRBV25-1 TGTGCCAGCAGTGAATTCGGCCAGGGGGGCGGGGAGCTGTTTTTT CASSEFGQGGGELFF
. . TRBJ1-6 TRBV28 TGTGCCAGCACAGTTCAGGCTCAGGTCAATTCACCCCTCCACTTT CASTVQAQVNSPLHF
TRBD1 . TRBJ1-1 TRBV11-2 TGTGCCAGCAGCCCCGGGACAGGGCTGACTGAAGCTTTCTTT CASSPGTGLTEAFF
. . TRBJ2-3 TRBV10-1 TGCGCCAGCAGTTACTCCACAGATACGCAGTATTTT CASSYSTDTQYF
. . TRBJ1-1 TRBV10-2 TGCGCCAGCTCAGACGACAGATGGAGGGTCATGAACACTGAAGCTTTCTTT CASSDDRWRVMNTEAFF
TRBD1 . TRBJ1-2 TRBV30 TGTGCCTGGAGGGTCCCGACAGGGCTCTATGGCTACACCTTC CAWRVPTGLYGYTF
TRBD2 once TRBJ2-7 TRBV5-1 TGCGCCAGCAGCTTGGGGCGGGAGATTGGCGAGCAGTACTTC CASSLGREIGEQYF
. . TRBJ1-5 TRBV5-1 TGCGCCAGCAGCTTGTCCTTGGGGGCCAATCAGCCCCAGCATTTT CASSLSLGANQPQHF
. . TRBJ2-2 TRBV19 TGTGCCAGTACCCCCCACGGGGTTACGAACACCGGGGAGCTGTTTTTT CASTPHGVTNTGELFF
TRBD1 once TRBJ1-4 TRBV10-1 TGCGCCAGCGGAGCCGGGACAGAAAATGAAAAACTGTTTTTT CASGAGTENEKLFF
. . TRBJ2-1 TRBV13 TGTGCCAGCAGCCCTTTGAGGGAGGGGGGTAATGAGCAGTTCTTC CASSPLREGGNEQFF
. . TRBJ1-6 TRBV7-6 TGTGCCAGCAGCTTACTTTCTAGCGGCTCACCCCTCCACTTT CASSLLSSGSPLHF
TRBD1 . TRBJ1-5 TRBV4-3 TGCGCCAGCAGCCATAGCAGGGGGCCGGATCAGCCCCAGCATTTT CASSHSRGPDQPQHF
TRBD1 . TRBJ1-2 TRBV7-2 TGTGCCAGCAGCTTAGCAGGGACAGGGAAAATCTACACCTTC CASSLAGTGKIYTF
. . TRBJ1-2 TRBV24-1 TGTGCCACCAGTGATTCGCAAACAGAGCCTAACTATGGCTACACCTTC CATSDSQTEPNYGYTF
. . TRBJ2-7 TRBV7-2 TGTGCCAGCAGCCCCAGGGTCCCTTTCAACGAGCAGTACTTC CASSPRVPFNEQYF
. . TRBJ2-1 TRBV27 TGTGCCAGCAGTTCCTTGGTAGGGACAAATCAGCAGTTCTTC CASSSLVGTNQQFF
TRBD1 few TRBJ2-7 TRBV19 TGTGCCAGTACCGCCGGACAGGGGCGCTACGAGCAGTACTTC CASTAGQGRYEQYF
. . TRBJ2-1 TRBV11-2 TGTGCCAGCAGCTTGGGGGCGAATGAGCAGTTCTTC CASSLGANEQFF
. . TRBJ2-1 TRBV29-1 TGCAGCGTCGCCGGGGAGGACCACAATGAGCAGTTCTTC CSVAGEDHNEQFF
. once TRBJ2-3 TRBV7-9 TGTGCCAGCAGCTTCCGGACTACCACCGATACGCAGTATTTT CASSFRTTTDTQYF
. . TRBJ2-7 TRBV6-5 TGTGCCAGCAGTTACTCGGGGGCAGACTACGAGCAGTACTTC CASSYSGADYEQYF
TRBD1 . TRBJ1-6 TRBV7-8 TGTGCCAGCAGCTTGGGGACAGGGGTGGGGAAGTCCTATAATTCACCCCTCCACTTT CASSLGTGVGKSYNSPLHF
TRBD1 . TRBJ1-6 TRBV5-5 TGTGCCAGCAGCCCCCTTGGACAGGCGGGTTCACCCCTCCACTTT CASSPLGQAGSPLHF
TRBD1 . TRBJ1-1 TRBV5-1 TGCGCCAGCAGCGCCACAGGGGTGATTACTGAAGCTTTCTTT CASSATGVITEAFF
. . TRBJ1-1 TRBV3-1/TRBV3-2 TGTGCCAGCAGCCCTCGGACATTCGGGGCTTTCTTT CASSPRTFGAFF
TRBD2 . TRBJ2-5 TRBV7-2 TGTGCCAGCAGACGCGGACTAGCGGGAGATGAAGAGACCCAGTACTTC CASRRGLAGDEETQYF
. . TRBJ1-5 TRBV19 TGTGCCAGTAGTATAGAAGGGGAGCCCCAGCATTTT CASSIEGEPQHF
. . TRBJ1-5 TRBV10-2 TGCGCCAGCAGTGAAAGGGAGGGTTTTCAGCCCCAGCATTTT CASSEREGFQPQHF
. . TRBJ2-4 TRBV6-8 TGTGCCAGCATCGCCCTCGCGAACAAAAACATTCAGTACTTC CASIALANKNIQYF
. . TRBJ2-7 TRBV4-3 TGCGCCAGCAGCTCTAACCGGGGGTACGAGCAGTACTTC CASSSNRGYEQYF
. . TRBJ2-3 TRBV4-1 TGCGCCAGCAGCCAAGATCGTAAAGGCGGGGAAGCGGCCAGAGATACGCAGTATTTT CASSQDRKGGEAARDTQYF
TRBD1 once TRBJ2-7 TRBV6-1 TGTGCCAGCAGTGAAAGCCTTTGGACAGGCTACGAGCAGTACTTC CASSESLWTGYEQYF
TRBD1 few TRBJ1-2 TRBV6-6 TGTGCCAGCAGGACAACAGGGACAGACAACTATGGCTACACCTTC CASRTTGTDNYGYTF
TRBD2 . TRBJ2-2 TRBV12-5 TGTGCTAGTGGTAAGGGACTAGCGGGAGATCCCACCGGGGAGCTGTTTTTT CASGKGLAGDPTGELFF
. once TRBJ1-1 TRBV5-6 TGTGCCAGCAGCTTGGTGGGCCAGAACACTGAAGCTTTCTTT CASSLVGQNTEAFF
. . TRBJ1-5 TRBV18 TGTGCCAGCTCACCAGAACCGGGTGGCAATCAGCCCCAGCATTTT CASSPEPGGNQPQHF
TRBD1 . TRBJ2-1 TRBV5-1 TGCGCCAGCGGAGGACAGGGGGCTTCCTACAATGAGCAGTTCTTC CASGGQGASYNEQFF
. once TRBJ2-7 TRBV19 TGTGCCAGTAGTACCCCGGGGTACGAGCAGTACTTC CASSTPGYEQYF
TRBD2 . TRBJ2-3 TRBV27 TGTGCCAGCAGTTTATTTGGGACTAGCTTAACAGATACGCAGTATTTT CASSLFGTSLTDTQYF
. . TRBJ1-5 TRBV3-1/TRBV3-2 TGTGCCAGCAGCCTTTTACAGGGAAATCAGCCCCAGCATTTT CASSLLQGNQPQHF
. . TRBJ2-1 TRBV14 TGTGCCAGCAGCCAATTGGTGGGAGTAACCAATGAGCAGTTCTTC CASSQLVGVTNEQFF
. . TRBJ1-6 TRBV19 TGTGCCAGTTCCCCCGGGGGGGGTTCACCCCTCCACTTT CASSPGGGSPLHF
TRBD2 . TRBJ2-5 TRBV18 TGTGCCAGCTCACCAGGGGGGGGACAAGAGACCCAGTACTTC CASSPGGGQETQYF
. . TRBJ1-2 TRBV4-1 TGCGCCAGCAGCCAAGTCCGGGGGGCTAACTATGGCTACACCTTC CASSQVRGANYGYTF
. . TRBJ1-2 TRBV6-2/TRBV6-3 TGTGCCAGCAGTGGGAGGACCGTAAGGACGGGCTACACCTTC CASSGRTVRTGYTF
. . TRBJ1-1 TRBV30 TGTGCCTGGAGTGTACTAACTGAAGCTTTCTTT CAWSVLTEAFF
. . TRBJ2-2 TRBV4-3 TGCGCCAGCAGCCAAGTCCGAGACACCGGGGAGCTGTTTTTT CASSQVRDTGELFF